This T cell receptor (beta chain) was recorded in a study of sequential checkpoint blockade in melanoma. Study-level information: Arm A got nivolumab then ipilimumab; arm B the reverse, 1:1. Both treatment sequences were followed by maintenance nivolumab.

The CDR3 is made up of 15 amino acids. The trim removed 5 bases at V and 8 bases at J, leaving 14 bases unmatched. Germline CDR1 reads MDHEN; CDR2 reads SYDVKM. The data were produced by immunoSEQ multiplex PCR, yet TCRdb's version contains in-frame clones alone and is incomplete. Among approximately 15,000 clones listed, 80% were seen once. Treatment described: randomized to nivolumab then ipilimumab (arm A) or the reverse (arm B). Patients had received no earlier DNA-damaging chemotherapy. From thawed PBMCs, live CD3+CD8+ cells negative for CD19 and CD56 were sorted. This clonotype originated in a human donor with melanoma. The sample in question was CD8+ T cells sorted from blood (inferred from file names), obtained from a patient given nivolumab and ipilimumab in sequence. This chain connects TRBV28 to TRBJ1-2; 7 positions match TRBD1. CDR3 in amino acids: CASSPAHRGWGGYTF. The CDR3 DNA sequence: TGTGCCAGCAGTCCCGCCCACAGGGGATGGGGGGGCTACACCTTC.